This T cell receptor beta chain was sequenced during a study of T cell repertoires in cytomegalovirus infection. As concerns this clonotype: What it binds is unknown. A junction end diverges from the germline sequence, so it may reflect a read error.

TCRdb used MiXCR to reprocess the reads, holding one entry per CDR3 protein. The sample contains approximately 910,000 distinct CDR3 sequences, approximately 31% of which appear only once. The germline V gene has CDR1 MGHRA and CDR2 YSYEKL. The CDR3 loop spans 19 amino acids. The sequencing used cultured CD8+ T cells from PBMCs, collected from culture after CMV antigen stimulation. The rearrangement uses TRBV4-1 and TRBJ2-6; the D gene is possibly TRBD1 (6 bases). The TCR sequence derives from a human donor in good health (CMV status not recorded). Some clones in this sample may be carry-over from other donors' samples. The CDR3 loop reads CASSDESAGVLSGVNVLTF. The CDR3 nucleotides are TGCGCCAGCAGCGACGAAAGTGCAGGGGTCCTCTCTGGGGTCAACGTCCTGACTTTC.